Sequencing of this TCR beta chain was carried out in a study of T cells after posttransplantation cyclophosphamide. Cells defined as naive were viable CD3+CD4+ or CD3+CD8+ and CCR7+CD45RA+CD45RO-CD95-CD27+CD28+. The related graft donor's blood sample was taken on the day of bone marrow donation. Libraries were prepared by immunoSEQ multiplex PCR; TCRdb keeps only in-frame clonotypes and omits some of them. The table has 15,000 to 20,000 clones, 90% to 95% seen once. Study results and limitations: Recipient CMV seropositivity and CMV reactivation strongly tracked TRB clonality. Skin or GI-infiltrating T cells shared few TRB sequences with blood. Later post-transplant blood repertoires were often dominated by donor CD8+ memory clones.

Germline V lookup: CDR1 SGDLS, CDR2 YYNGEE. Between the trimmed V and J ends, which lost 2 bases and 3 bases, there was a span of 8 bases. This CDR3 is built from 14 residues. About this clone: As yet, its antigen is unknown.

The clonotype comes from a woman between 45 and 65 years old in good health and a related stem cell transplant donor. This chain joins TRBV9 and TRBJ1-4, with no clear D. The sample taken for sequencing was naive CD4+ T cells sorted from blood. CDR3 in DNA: TGTGCCAGCAGCGTTACCTCGGCTAATGAAAAACTGTTTTTT. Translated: CASSVTSANEKLFF.